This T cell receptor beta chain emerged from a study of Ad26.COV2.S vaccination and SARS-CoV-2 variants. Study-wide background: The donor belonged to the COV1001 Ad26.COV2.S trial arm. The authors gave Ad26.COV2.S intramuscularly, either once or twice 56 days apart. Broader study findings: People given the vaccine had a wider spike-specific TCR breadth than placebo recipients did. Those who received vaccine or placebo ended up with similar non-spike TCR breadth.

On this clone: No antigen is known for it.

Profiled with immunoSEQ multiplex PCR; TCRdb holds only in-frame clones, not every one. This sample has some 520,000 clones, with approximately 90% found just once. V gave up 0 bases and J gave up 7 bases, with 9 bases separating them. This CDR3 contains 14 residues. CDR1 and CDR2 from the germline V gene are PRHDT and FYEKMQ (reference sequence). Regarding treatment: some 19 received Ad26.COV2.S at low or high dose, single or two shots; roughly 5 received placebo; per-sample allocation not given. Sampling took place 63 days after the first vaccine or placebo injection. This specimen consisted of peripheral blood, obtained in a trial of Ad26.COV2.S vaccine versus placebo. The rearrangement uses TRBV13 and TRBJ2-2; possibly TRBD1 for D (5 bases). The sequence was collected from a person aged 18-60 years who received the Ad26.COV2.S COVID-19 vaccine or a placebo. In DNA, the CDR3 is TGTGCCAGCAGCTTAGGTGGGGCGGACGGGGAGCTGTTTTTT. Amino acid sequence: CASSLGGADGELFF. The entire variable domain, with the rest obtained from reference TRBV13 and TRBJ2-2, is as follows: AAGVIQSPRHLIKEKRETATLKCYPIPRHDTVYWYQQGPGQDPQFLISFYEKMQSDKGSIPDRFSAQQFSDYHSELNMSSLELGDSALYFCASSLGGADGELFFGEGSRLTVL.